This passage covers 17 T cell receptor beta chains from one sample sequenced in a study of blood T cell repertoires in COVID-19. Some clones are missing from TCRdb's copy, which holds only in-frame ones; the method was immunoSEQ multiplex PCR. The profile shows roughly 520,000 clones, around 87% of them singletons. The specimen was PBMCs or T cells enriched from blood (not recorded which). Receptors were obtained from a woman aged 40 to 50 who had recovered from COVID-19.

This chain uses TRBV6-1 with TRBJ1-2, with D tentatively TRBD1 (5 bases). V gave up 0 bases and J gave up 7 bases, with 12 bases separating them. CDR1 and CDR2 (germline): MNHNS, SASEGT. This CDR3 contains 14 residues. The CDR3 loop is CASSEAGGVGGYTF. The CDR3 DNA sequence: TGTGCCAGCAGTGAAGCGGGGGGGGTCGGTGGCTACACCTTC.

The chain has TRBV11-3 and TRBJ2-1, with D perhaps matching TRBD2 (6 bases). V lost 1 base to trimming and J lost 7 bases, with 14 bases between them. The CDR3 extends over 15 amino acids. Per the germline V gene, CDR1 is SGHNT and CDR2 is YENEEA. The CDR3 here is CASSLGGGIGNEQFF. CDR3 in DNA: TGTGCCAGCAGCTTAGGGGGCGGGATAGGTAATGAGCAGTTCTTC.

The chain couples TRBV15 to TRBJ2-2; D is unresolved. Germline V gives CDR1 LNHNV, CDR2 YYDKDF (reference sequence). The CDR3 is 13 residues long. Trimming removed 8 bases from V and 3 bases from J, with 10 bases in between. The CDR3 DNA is TGTGCCACCTCTCGTCAGGACACCGGGGAGCTGTTTTTT. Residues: CATSRQDTGELFF. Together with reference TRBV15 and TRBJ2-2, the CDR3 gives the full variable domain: DAMVIQNPRYQVTQFGKPVTLSCSQTLNHNVMYWYQQKSSQAPKLLFHYYDKDFNNEADTPDNFQSRRPNTSFCFLDIRSPGLGDTAMYLCATSRQDTGELFFGEGSRLTVL.

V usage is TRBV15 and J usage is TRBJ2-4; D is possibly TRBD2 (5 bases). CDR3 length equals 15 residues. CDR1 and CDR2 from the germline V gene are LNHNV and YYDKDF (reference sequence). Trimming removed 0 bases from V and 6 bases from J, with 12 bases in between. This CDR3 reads CATSRDIVEGNIQYF. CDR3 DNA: TGTGCCACCAGCAGAGATATAGTCGAGGGAAACATTCAGTACTTC. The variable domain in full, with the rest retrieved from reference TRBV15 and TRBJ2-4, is DAMVIQNPRYQVTQFGKPVTLSCSQTLNHNVMYWYQQKSSQAPKLLFHYYDKDFNNEADTPDNFQSRRPNTSFCFLDIRSPGLGDTAMYLCATSRDIVEGNIQYFGAGTRLSVL.

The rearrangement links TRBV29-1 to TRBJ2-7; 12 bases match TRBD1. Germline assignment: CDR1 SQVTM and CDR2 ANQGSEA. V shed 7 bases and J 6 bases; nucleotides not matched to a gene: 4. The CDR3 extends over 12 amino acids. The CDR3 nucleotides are TGCAGCGGGGGACAGGGGGCCGGCGAGCAGTACTTC. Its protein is CSGGQGAGEQYF.

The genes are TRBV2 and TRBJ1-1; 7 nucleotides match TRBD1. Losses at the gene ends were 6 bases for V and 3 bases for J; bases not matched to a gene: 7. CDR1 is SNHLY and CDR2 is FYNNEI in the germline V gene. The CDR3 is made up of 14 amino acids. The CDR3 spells CASSNEGADTEAFF. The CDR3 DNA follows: TGTGCCAGCAGCAATGAGGGGGCCGACACTGAAGCTTTCTTT.

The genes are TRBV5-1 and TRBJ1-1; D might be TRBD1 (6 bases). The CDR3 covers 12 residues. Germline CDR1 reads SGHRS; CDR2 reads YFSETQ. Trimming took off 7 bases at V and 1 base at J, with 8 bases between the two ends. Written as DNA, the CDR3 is TGCGCCAGCTCAGGGGAGAACACTGAAGCTTTCTTT. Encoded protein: CASSGENTEAFF.

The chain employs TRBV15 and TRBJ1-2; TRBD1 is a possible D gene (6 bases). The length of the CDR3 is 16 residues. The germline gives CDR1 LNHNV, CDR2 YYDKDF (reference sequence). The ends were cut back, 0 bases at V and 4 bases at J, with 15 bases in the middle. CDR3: CATSRDRGRILYGYTF. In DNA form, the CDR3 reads TGTGCCACCAGCAGAGATAGGGGGAGAATCCTCTATGGCTACACCTTC.

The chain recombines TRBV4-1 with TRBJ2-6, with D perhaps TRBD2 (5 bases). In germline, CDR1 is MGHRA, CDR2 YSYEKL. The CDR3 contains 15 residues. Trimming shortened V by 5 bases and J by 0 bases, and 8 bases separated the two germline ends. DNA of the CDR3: TGCGCCAGCAGCACACGGGACTCTGGGGCCAACGTCCTGACTTTC. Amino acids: CASSTRDSGANVLTF.

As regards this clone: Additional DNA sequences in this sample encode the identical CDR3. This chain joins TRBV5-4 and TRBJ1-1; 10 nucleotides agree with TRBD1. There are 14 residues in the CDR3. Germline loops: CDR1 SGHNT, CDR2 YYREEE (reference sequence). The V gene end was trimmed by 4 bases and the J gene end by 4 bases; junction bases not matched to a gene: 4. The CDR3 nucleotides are TGTGCCAGCAGCCCAGGACAGGGGGTCACTGAAGCTTTCTTT. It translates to CASSPGQGVTEAFF.

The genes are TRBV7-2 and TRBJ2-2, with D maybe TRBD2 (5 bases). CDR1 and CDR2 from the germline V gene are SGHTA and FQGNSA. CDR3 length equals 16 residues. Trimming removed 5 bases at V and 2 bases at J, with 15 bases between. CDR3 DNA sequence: TGTGCCAGCAGCCTGATGAGGGTTGGTAACACCGGGGAGCTGTTTTTT. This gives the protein CASSLMRVGNTGELFF.

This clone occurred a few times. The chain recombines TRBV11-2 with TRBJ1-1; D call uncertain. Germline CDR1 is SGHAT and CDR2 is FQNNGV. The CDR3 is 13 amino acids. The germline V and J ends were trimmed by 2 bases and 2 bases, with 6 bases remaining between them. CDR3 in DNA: TGTGCCAGCAGCTTATCCCTCAACACTGAAGCTTTCTTT. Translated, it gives CASSLSLNTEAFF. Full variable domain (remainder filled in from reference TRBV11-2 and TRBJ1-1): EAGVAQSPRYKIIEKRQSVAFWCNPISGHATLYWYQQILGQGPKLLIQFQNNGVVDDSQLPKDRFSAERLKGVDSTLKIQPAKLEDSAVYLCASSLSLNTEAFFGQGTRLTVV.

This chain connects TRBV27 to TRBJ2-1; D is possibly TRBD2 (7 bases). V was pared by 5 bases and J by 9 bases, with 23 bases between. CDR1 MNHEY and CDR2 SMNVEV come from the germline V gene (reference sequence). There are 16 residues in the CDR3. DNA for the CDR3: TGTGCCAGCAGTCCAACTTGGGGGGGGGCGCAGGGTGAGCAGTTCTTC. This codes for CASSPTWGGAQGEQFF.

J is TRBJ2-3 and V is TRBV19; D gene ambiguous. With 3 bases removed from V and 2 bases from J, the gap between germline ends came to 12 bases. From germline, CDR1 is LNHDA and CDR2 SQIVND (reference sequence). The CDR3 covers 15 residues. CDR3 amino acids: CASSMTPNPTDTQYF. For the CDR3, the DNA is TGTGCCAGTAGTATGACACCTAATCCCACAGATACGCAGTATTTT.

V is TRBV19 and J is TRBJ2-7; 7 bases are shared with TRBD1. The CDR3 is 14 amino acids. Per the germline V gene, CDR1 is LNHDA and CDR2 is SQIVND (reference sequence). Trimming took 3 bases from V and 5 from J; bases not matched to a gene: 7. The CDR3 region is CASSIRTGAHEQYF. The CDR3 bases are TGTGCCAGTAGTATCCGTACAGGGGCCCACGAGCAGTACTTC.

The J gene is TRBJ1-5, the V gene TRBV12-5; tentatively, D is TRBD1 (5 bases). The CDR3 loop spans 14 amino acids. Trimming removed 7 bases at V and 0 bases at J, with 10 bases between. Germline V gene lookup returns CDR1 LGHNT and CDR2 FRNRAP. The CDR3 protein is CASAWGYSNQPQHF. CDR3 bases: TGTGCTAGTGCGTGGGGCTATAGCAATCAGCCCCAGCATTTT.

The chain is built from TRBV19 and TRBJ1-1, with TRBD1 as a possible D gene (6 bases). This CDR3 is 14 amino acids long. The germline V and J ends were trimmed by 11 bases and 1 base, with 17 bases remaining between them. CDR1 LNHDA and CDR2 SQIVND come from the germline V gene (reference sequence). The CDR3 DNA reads TGTGCCGCCTCCCCACAACAGGGGAACACTGAAGCTTTCTTT. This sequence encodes CAASPQQGNTEAFF.